The rows below give T cell receptor beta chains drawn from one sample of a study of glioma-infiltrating T cells after dendritic cell vaccination. The protocol was immunoSEQ multiplex PCR, while the TCRdb copy is restricted to in-frame clones and leaves out a portion. The sample comprises more than 70,000 clones, around nine tenths of which are singletons, and 2% to 2.5% rests with the top ten. Sequencing was performed on blood, taken after dendritic cell vaccination. The receptors here all came from a human donor with glioblastoma. Both conserved end residues are part of each CDR3. A D gene is named only where the DNA matches it firmly. The size field is filled for only some rows; it gives once, few, many or a size class.

TRBD2	TRBJ2-1	TRBV30	.	CAWSVRAGGGEQFF	TGTGCCTGGAGTGTTAGAGCGGGAGGTGGTGAGCAGTTCTTC
TRBD2	TRBJ2-3	TRBV11-2	.	CASSLGRGEDWRYF	TGTGCCAGCAGCTTAGGGCGGGGGGAAGATTGGAGGTATTTT
TRBD1	TRBJ2-1	TRBV27	.	CASSSLGPGGNNEQFF	TGTGCCAGCAGTTCCCTCGGACCAGGGGGAAACAATGAGCAGTTCTTC
TRBD1	TRBJ1-1	TRBV5-1	.	CASSLAAGQSTTEAFF	TGCGCCAGCAGCTTGGCCGCGGGACAGTCTACCACTGAAGCTTTCTTT
.	TRBJ1-2	TRBV18	.	CASSPNERANYGYTF	TGTGCCAGCTCACCGAATGAGAGAGCTAACTATGGCTACACCTTC
TRBD1	TRBJ2-5	TRBV7-2	.	CASSRQQGPETQYF	TGTGCCAGCAGCCGCCAACAGGGGCCAGAGACCCAGTACTTC
.	TRBJ1-4	TRBV6-5	few	CASSYDRVNEKLFF	TGTGCCAGCAGTTACGACAGAGTTAATGAAAAACTGTTTTTT
TRBD1	TRBJ2-5	TRBV18	.	CASSPRTGAGETQYF	TGTGCCAGCTCACCGAGAACAGGGGCGGGAGAGACCCAGTACTTC
TRBD1	TRBJ1-2	TRBV2	.	CASRPGQLNYGYTF	TGTGCCAGCAGGCCGGGACAGCTAAACTATGGCTACACCTTC
TRBD1	TRBJ1-1	TRBV5-4	once	CASSLGQGGSRGTEAFF	TGTGCCAGCAGCTTAGGGCAGGGGGGTAGTAGGGGCACTGAAGCTTTCTTT
.	TRBJ2-5	TRBV7-2	.	CASSLAMGKGETQYF	TGTGCCAGCAGCTTAGCAATGGGGAAGGGGGAGACCCAGTACTTC
.	TRBJ2-7	TRBV28	.	CASSPDFYEQYF	TGTGCCAGCAGTCCGGACTTCTACGAGCAGTACTTC
.	TRBJ2-5	TRBV28	.	CASSLRDGETQYF	TGTGCCAGCAGTCTCAGGGATGGAGAGACCCAGTACTTC
.	TRBJ2-4	TRBV19	.	CASSIRGFAWAKNIQYF	TGTGCCAGTAGTATTAGAGGCTTCGCCTGGGCCAAAAACATTCAGTACTTC
.	TRBJ2-1	TRBV10-3	.	CAISDSSYNEQFF	TGTGCCATCAGTGACAGCTCCTACAATGAGCAGTTCTTC